This T cell receptor beta chain was observed in a study of T cell repertoires in cytomegalovirus infection. Study-level background: Matching HLA type, along with CMV infection, was indicated by public TCR beta signatures.

On this clonotype: The target antigen is unknown.

Germline lookup yields CDR1 LNHDA and CDR2 SQIVND (reference sequence). Trimming removed 9 bases from V and 5 bases from J, with 18 bases in between. The CDR3 totals 14 residues. General study findings and limits: Cumulative frequency of public TCR beta families picked out carriers of CMV plus the relevant HLA. HLA-C-restricted TCR beta clonotypes specific for CMV led the ex vivo response.

TCRdb re-analysed the reads in MiXCR, keeping a single row per CDR3 protein. The sample contains around 770,000 distinct CDR3 sequences, about 29% of which appear only once. V gene TRBV19 combines with J gene TRBJ2-3; D is unresolved. The material sequenced was cultured CD8+ T cells from PBMCs, taken from culture after CMV antigen stimulation. This TCR came from a human donor in good health (CMV status not recorded). Some clones in this sample may be carry-over from other donors' samples. The CDR3 here is CASQPGLGQDTQYF. The CDR3 region has the DNA TGTGCCAGCCAGCCCGGCCTAGGGCAAGATACGCAGTATTTT.